This T cell receptor beta chain was sequenced for a study of T cells in Graves' hyperthyroidism and ophthalmopathy (dated by TCRdb to the late 2010s). Study-level background: Peripheral blood samples were taken at initial diagnosis, before any treatment was given. An independent validation cohort of around 20 hyperthyroidism patients and some 15 patients who later progressed to ophthalmopathy tested prospective prediction of ophthalmopathy. According to the paper, TCR Vbeta CDR3 sequencing was carried out on 120 to 150 peripheral blood samples, which came from fewer than 50 ophthalmopathy, approximately 72 hyperthyroidism and about 17 progressor patients. In more than 5 Graves' hyperthyroidism patients, the study also compared T-cell repertoires from thyroid tissue with T-cell repertoires from blood. After sampling, hyperthyroidism patients received methimazole starting at 30 mg daily, and ophthalmopathy patients received high-dose intravenous methylprednisolone. For training and testing, the 100 or so patients in the discovery cohort were randomly divided in a 7:3 ratio. TCR V-J signatures able to tell the groups apart were searched for in a discovery cohort of around 95 patients, of whom around 43 had Graves' ophthalmopathy and roughly 59 had stable Graves' hyperthyroidism. Results and caveats for the whole study, not just this receptor: In validation, the model predicted progression to ophthalmopathy with approximately 71% sensitivity and approximately 74% specificity, a median of 6.5 months before onset. Most expanded thyroid clonotypes (frequency above 0.001) were also detected in blood, suggesting blood repertoires may reflect thyroid immune responses. Ophthalmopathy was separated from stable hyperthyroidism by a 13 V-J signature model, with approximately 85% sensitivity and roughly 81% specificity obtained in cross-validation and 80%/75% obtained in testing. Sample size was not statistically predetermined, and blinding of investigators to group allocation was not performed.

The TCR beta CDR3 regions were amplified from the RNA transcripts. The first round of RT-PCR for the TCR CDR3 was performed with the HTBI primer set and the Qiagen OneStep RT-PCR kit. Libraries were constructed in a second round of multiplex PCR, after which size selection and purification were performed. Libraries were sequenced paired-end with 100 bp reads on an Illumina HiSeq2000. Turning to the authors' computational methods: SOAPnuke was used to process the raw data, removing reads that contained adapters or uncalled bases, had a mean Phred below 15, or lacked an exact match to the constant primer or identifier. COPE v1.2.5 was used to merge high-quality paired reads, and clonotypes were defined as unique nucleotide sequences. Clonotypes were aligned to IMGT TRBV, TRBD and TRBJ reference segments using MiTCR v1.1. The analysis included only V-J combinations with a frequency above 0.0001, which together covered around 99% of the repertoires. The TCS score was defined as F50 (clonal expansion) divided by E x V (chaos), with BLOSUM62-based TCRdist calculated between CDR3 peptides within each V-J. Welch's t-statistics and random forest reduced 514 V-J features to roughly 13, which were used in a naive Bayes classifier (R e1071). The public reads were run again by TCRdb, first through fastp at Q25 and then through MiXCR, and only productive beta chains were kept. Entries that share a CDR3 protein sequence are merged under the most common genes and DNA. The authors' filters were not applied to this entry. For this sample the table gives about 360,000 distinct CDR3 sequences, of which just under 25% were detected only once. The top ten hold 70% to 75% of the sample.

Looking up the germline V gene yields CDR1 MDHEN and CDR2 SYDVKM. Taken from cysteine to phenylalanine, the CDR3 has 15 residues. The DNA shown is the 45-base CDR3, in frame from base 1. V was cut back by 7 bases and J by 4 bases, leaving a gap of 16 bases between them. Stable Graves' hyperthyroidism was defined as no progression to ophthalmopathy during 18 months of follow-up. Hyperthyroidism patients were aged 18 to 65 years and newly diagnosed, with disease duration of less than 2 months. The study excluded patients with uncontrolled infections, other autoimmune diseases, pregnancy or lactation. Diagnoses were established on the basis of clinical symptoms, serum thyroxine and TRAb, thyroid ultrasound, and orbital computed tomography. Ficoll-Paque density gradient centrifugation was used to isolate PBMCs from about 10 ml of fresh peripheral blood. Total RNA was extracted using Trizol reagent, and RNA quality was assessed on an Agilent 2100 Bioanalyzer.

This clonotype has just a few counts. Its antigen specificity is not known. No clone much larger than this one lies a single base away; base qualities are absent. This TCR was recovered from a man aged 50-59 years with Graves' hyperthyroidism. The sequence is built from TRBV28 and TRBJ2-2; TRBD2 is possibly the D segment (5 matching bases). The sequenced material came from blood. The base sequence is TGTGCCAGCACGAGGAACGGGCGGGTCACCGGGGAGCTGTTTTTT. It translates to CASTRNGRVTGELFF.